The rows below give T cell receptor beta chains drawn from one sample of a study of blood T cell repertoires in COVID-19. Profiled with immunoSEQ multiplex PCR; TCRdb holds only in-frame clones, not every one. The sample includes some 150,000 clones, approximately 89% of them seen just once. The sample taken for sequencing was peripheral blood. The receptors stem from a human donor in a cohort sampled during active COVID-19. Both conserved end residues are part of each CDR3. D genes are given only for firm matches. Clone size is stated in some rows and not others, as once, few, many or a class when expanded.

d_call cdr3_length j_call v_call clone_size cdr3_nt cdr3_aa
TRBD1 13 TRBJ2-1 TRBV6-2/TRBV6-3 - TGTGCCAGCAGTTATCAGGGGGAAGGTGAGCAGTTCTTC CASSYQGEGEQFF
- 16 TRBJ2-1 TRBV10-1 few TGCGCCAGCAGTGAATGGACTGGGAGCTCCTACAATGAGCAGTTCTTC CASSEWTGSSYNEQFF
- 12 TRBJ2-1 TRBV5-4 - TGTGCCAGCAGCTTGCTAGGTGAGGAGCAGTTCTTC CASSLLGEEQFF
TRBD2 17 TRBJ2-5 TRBV7-6 - TGTGCCAGCAGCCCCCGATCTAGCGGGGGGGCCGGAGAGACCCAGTACTTC CASSPRSSGGAGETQYF
TRBD1 14 TRBJ1-4 TRBV25-1 - TGTGCCAGCAGACAGGGGTGGGCTAATGAAAAACTGTTTTTT CASRQGWANEKLFF
TRBD1 15 TRBJ1-1 TRBV7-9 once TGTGCCAGCAGCCCCCGACAGGGTTTCGGCACTGAAGCTTTCTTT CASSPRQGFGTEAFF
TRBD2 16 TRBJ2-4 TRBV4-3 - TGCGCCAGCAGCCAAGATTGGGGGGAGGGCAAAAACATTCAGTACTTC CASSQDWGEGKNIQYF
- 14 TRBJ1-1 TRBV19 - TGTGCCAGTAGACCACAGGACATGAACACTGAAGCTTTCTTT CASRPQDMNTEAFF
- 17 TRBJ2-6 TRBV7-3 once TGTGCCAGCAGCTTAAGTGGAGGGAACTCTGGGGCCAACGTCCTGACTTTC CASSLSGGNSGANVLTF
- 14 TRBJ2-7 TRBV11-2 - TGTGCCAGCAGCTTAGACGGGTATACCTACGAGCAGTACTTC CASSLDGYTYEQYF
- 13 TRBJ2-7 TRBV10-1 - TGCGCCAGCAGTGGCGCAGGACTCTACGAGCAGTACTTC CASSGAGLYEQYF
- 14 TRBJ1-2 TRBV5-1 - TGCGCCAGCAGCTTGGAGTCCGGGGACTATGGCTACACCTTC CASSLESGDYGYTF
- 15 TRBJ2-3 TRBV11-2 - TGTGCCAGCAGCTTAGGAAGCAGGGCCACAGATACGCAGTATTTT CASSLGSRATDTQYF
- 14 TRBJ2-2 TRBV19 - TGTGCCAGTAGTATCTCGGCGAACACCGGGGAGCTGTTTTTT CASSISANTGELFF
- 12 TRBJ2-5 TRBV2 - TGTGCCATCCTAACCCCACAAGAGACCCAGTACTTC CAILTPQETQYF
TRBD1 15 TRBJ1-4 TRBV5-1 - TGCGCCAGCACCTTACAGGGGAATGGAAATGAAAAACTGTTTTTT CASTLQGNGNEKLFF
- 15 TRBJ2-1 TRBV7-9 - TGTGCCAGCAGCTTATTTATTCCAGGGCGCAATGAGCAGTTCTTC CASSLFIPGRNEQFF
- 14 TRBJ1-5 TRBV6-5 - TGTGCCAGCAGCGCGGACAGTACCTATCAGCCCCAGCATTTT CASSADSTYQPQHF
TRBD1 15 TRBJ1-6 TRBV5-1 - TGCGCCAGCAGCTTAACGGGACAGGGTAATTCACCCCTCCACTTT CASSLTGQGNSPLHF
- 16 TRBJ2-1 TRBV5-1 - TGCGCCAGCAGCCCGGGGGGGACAGGGCTTTACAATGAGCAGTTCTTC CASSPGGTGLYNEQFF
TRBD2 17 TRBJ2-7 TRBV4-2 - TGTGCCAGCAGCCAAGAAGGGCGGGGGGCCCTTTCCTACGAGCAGTACTTC CASSQEGRGALSYEQYF
TRBD1 15 TRBJ2-7 TRBV27 - TGTGCCAGCAGTATAGGGACAGGGGGGCCCTACGAGCAGTACTTC CASSIGTGGPYEQYF
TRBD1 15 TRBJ2-2 TRBV3-1/TRBV3-2 - TGTGCCAGCAGCCAACTCAGGGGGCGCGTCGGGGAGCTGTTTTTT CASSQLRGRVGELFF
TRBD1 16 TRBJ1-1 TRBV6-1 - TGTGCCAGCAGTGGAAACCCCGGGGACAGGGTTACTGAAGCTTTCTTT CASSGNPGDRVTEAFF
- 16 TRBJ2-1 TRBV9 - TGTGCCAGCAGCCCCCTATCCCCCGTTTCCTACAATGAGCAGTTCTTC CASSPLSPVSYNEQFF